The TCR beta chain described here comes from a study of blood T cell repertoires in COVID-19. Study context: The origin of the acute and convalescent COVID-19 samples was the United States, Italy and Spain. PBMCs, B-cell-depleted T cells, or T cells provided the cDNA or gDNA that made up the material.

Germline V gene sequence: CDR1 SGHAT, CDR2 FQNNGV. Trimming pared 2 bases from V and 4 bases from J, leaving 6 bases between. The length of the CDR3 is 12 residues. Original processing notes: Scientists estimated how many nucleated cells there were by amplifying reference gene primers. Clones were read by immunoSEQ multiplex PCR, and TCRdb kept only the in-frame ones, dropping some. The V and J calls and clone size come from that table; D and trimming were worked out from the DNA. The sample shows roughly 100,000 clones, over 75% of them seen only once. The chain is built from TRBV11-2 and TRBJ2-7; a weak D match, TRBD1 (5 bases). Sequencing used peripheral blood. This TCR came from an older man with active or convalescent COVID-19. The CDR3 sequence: CASSLQGYEQYF. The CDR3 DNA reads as TGTGCCAGCAGCTTACAGGGATACGAGCAGTACTTC.